One and the same sample provided the 24 T cell receptor beta chains below, sequenced in a study of T cells in Graves' hyperthyroidism and ophthalmopathy. The TCR beta CDR3 regions underwent amplification using RNA transcripts as the source. The HTBI primer set drove a first-round RT-PCR of the TCR CDR3. TCRdb passed the multiplex PCR reads through MiXCR, listing each CDR3 protein once. The sample includes about 200,000 distinct CDR3 sequences, about a sixth of them seen just once. Sequencing was performed on blood. Receptors originate from a woman between 50 and 59 years old with Graves' hyperthyroidism.

This clonotype was detected only a few times. This sequence joins TRBV11-3 and TRBJ2-2; D may be TRBD2 (6 bases). This CDR3 contains 17 residues. From germline, CDR1 is SGHNT and CDR2 YENEEA. V lost 0 bases, J lost 5 bases, and 16 bases lay in between. CDR3 DNA sequence: TGTGCCAGCAGCTTAGACCTCACTAGCCCAAGGACCGGGGAGCTGTTTTTT. Translating gives CASSLDLTSPRTGELFF.

This clonotype was observed at least ten times. CDR3 protein: CSARTGQNEQYF. The CDR3 region has the DNA TGCAGTGCCCGGACAGGTCAAAACGAGCAGTACTTC. V gene TRBV20-1 combines with J gene TRBJ2-7; TRBD1 aligns across 7 bases. Germline V gene sequence: CDR1 DFQATT, CDR2 SNEGSKA (reference sequence). This CDR3 spans 12 amino acids. The J segment lost 5 bases and the V segment lost 6 bases, leaving 7 bases of the junction unmatched.

Ten or more counts support this clonotype. The chain couples TRBV2 to TRBJ2-7; TRBD1 matches 7 bases. The germline gives CDR1 SNHLY, CDR2 FYNNEI. The CDR3 sequence is 14 residues long. V shed 7 bases and J 3 bases; nucleotides not matched to a gene: 9. The CDR3: CASTTTGTVYEQYF. In DNA form, the CDR3 reads TGTGCCAGCACCACGACCGGGACAGTCTACGAGCAGTACTTC.

V usage is TRBV5-1 and J usage is TRBJ2-7, with 9 nucleotides matching TRBD1. J was trimmed by 5 bases and V by 4 bases; bases with no gene match: 7. Germline CDR1 SGHRS, CDR2 YFSETQ. This CDR3 has 14 amino acids. CDR3 sequence (DNA): TGCGCCAGCAGCAGCCGGGACAGGGTGAACGAGCAGTACTTC. Protein product: CASSSRDRVNEQYF.

This clonotype was seen at least ten times. V and J are TRBV12-3 or TRBV12-4 and TRBJ1-3, with D possibly being TRBD1 (5 bases). The V end lost 3 bases, the J end lost 1 base, and 7 bases lay between the germline ends. The CDR3 has 14 amino acids. The CDR3 nucleotides are TGTGCCAGCAGTTTCGGGGGATCTGGAAACACCATATATTTT. This codes for CASSFGGSGNTIYF.

This clonotype was picked up many times. The CDR3 spells CASIDGGGGTSDTQYF. CDR3 in DNA: TGCGCCAGCATTGACGGCGGCGGCGGGACTTCAGATACGCAGTATTTT. The rearrangement links TRBV5-1 to TRBJ2-3; weak D call: TRBD2 (6 bases). There are 16 residues in the CDR3. Trimming removed 6 bases at V and 4 bases at J, with 21 bases between. Germline lookup yields CDR1 SGHRS and CDR2 YFSETQ.

This clonotype was counted at least ten times. The V gene is TRBV24-1, the J gene TRBJ1-2; no clear D gene. In germline, CDR1 is KGHDR, CDR2 SFDVKD. V lost 4 bases and J 6 bases, leaving 26 bases between the germline ends. The CDR3 sequence is 18 residues long. The CDR3 reads CATSEPTDILGNRNGYTF. CDR3 DNA: TGTGCCACCAGTGAACCGACTGATATATTGGGAAATAGGAATGGCTACACCTTC.

The chain carries TRBV10-3 and TRBJ2-1; D is unclear. The CDR3 covers 12 residues. V was clipped by 2 bases and J by 10 bases, with 9 bases between them. In germline, CDR1 is ENHRY, CDR2 SYGVKD. The CDR3, as DNA: TGTGCCATCAGTGAGCCCCCCCGGGAGCAGTTCTTC. It translates to CAISEPPREQFF.

J is TRBJ1-1 and V is TRBV5-1; D is possibly TRBD1 (5 bases). This CDR3 spans 14 amino acids. The ends were cut back, 0 bases at V and 5 bases at J, with 11 bases in the middle. Germline CDR1 is SGHRS and CDR2 is YFSETQ. The CDR3 loop is CASSLGKGRTEAFF. CDR3 in DNA: TGCGCCAGCAGCTTGGGTAAGGGGAGGACTGAAGCTTTCTTT.

This clonotype was seen at least ten times. This chain uses TRBV7-8 with TRBJ1-2, with a possible D match to TRBD1 (6 bases). V dropped 5 bases and J dropped 5 bases, with 12 bases sitting between them. The CDR3 length is 13 residues. Germline CDR1 reads SGHVS; CDR2 reads FQNEAQ. Here the CDR3 DNA reads TGTGCCAGCAGCCTCAGACAGGCGTATGGCTACACCTTC. Translated, it gives CASSLRQAYGYTF.

This clonotype has a count of ten or more. J is TRBJ1-2 and V is TRBV12-3 or TRBV12-4; D is uncertain. The CDR3 has 11 residues. V gave up 3 bases and J gave up 7 bases, with 6 bases separating them. The CDR3 coding sequence is TGTGCCAGCAGTTTTGGTATTGGCTACACCTTC. Protein product: CASSFGIGYTF.

The chain joins TRBV11-2 to TRBJ2-1; D remains ambiguous. The germline CDR1 and CDR2 sequences are SGHAT and FQNNGV. The CDR3 length is 11 residues. Trimming took 5 bases from V and 10 from J, leaving 9 bases between them. The CDR3 nucleotides are TGTGCCAGCAGCACCCCCAGAGAGCAGTTCTTC. Encoded protein: CASSTPREQFF.

This clonotype has more than one count but fewer than ten. A much larger clone lies a single base off, so this may be a read error. The V gene is TRBV6-5, the J gene TRBJ2-1; 11 bases fit TRBD2. With V trimmed by 0 bases and J by 6 bases, 7 bases remained unmatched. The length of the CDR3 is 17 residues. CDR1 and CDR2 (germline): MNHEY, SVGAGI. CDR3 amino acids: CASSYSVAGGRPNEQFF. The CDR3 region has the DNA TGTGCCAGCAGTTACTCAGTAGCGGGAGGGAGACCCAATGAGCAGTTCTTC.

This chain joins TRBV9 and TRBJ2-1; TRBD2 matches 11 bases. CDR3 length: 19 residues. V lost 0 bases, J lost 2 bases, and 10 bases stayed unmatched. Per the germline V gene, CDR1 is SGDLS and CDR2 is YYNGEE. This CDR3 reads CASSVDRASGRSPYNEQFF. The CDR3 region has the DNA TGTGCCAGCAGCGTAGATCGTGCTAGCGGGAGGAGTCCCTACAATGAGCAGTTCTTC.

This clonotype was observed many times. The chain employs TRBV3-1 and TRBJ2-5; D unclear. CDR1 LGHDT and CDR2 YNNKEL come from the germline V gene (reference sequence). This CDR3 is 11 amino acids long. Trimming took 4 bases from V and 2 from J, leaving 2 bases between them. The CDR3 DNA reads as TGTGCCAGCAGCCTTCAAGAGACCCAGTACTTC. It specifies CASSLQETQYF.

Points on this clonotype: This sequence may be a read error, since a much larger clone differs from it by one base. This sequence joins TRBV18 and TRBJ1-1; 8 nucleotides match TRBD1. The CDR3 loop spans 14 amino acids. Trimming took 5 bases from V and 3 from J; bases not matched to a gene: 5. The germline V gene has CDR1 KGHSH and CDR2 LQKENI. The CDR3 region has the DNA TGTGCCAGCTCAGAGCAGGGGGCGGACACTGAAGCTTTCTTT. This codes for CASSEQGADTEAFF.

This clonotype was observed a few times. The V call is TRBV9, the J call TRBJ2-1, with 13 bases aligning to TRBD2. The CDR3 runs 19 residues. CDR1 is SGDLS, CDR2 YYNGEE, per germline. The trim removed 4 bases at V and 7 bases at J, leaving 17 bases unmatched. CDR3 coding DNA: TGTGCCAGCAGCCCCGGTTTAAAGGTACTAGCGGGAGGGCGGAATGAGCAGTTCTTC. This codes for CASSPGLKVLAGGRNEQFF. The entire variable domain, with the rest obtained from reference TRBV9 and TRBJ2-1, is as follows: DSGVTQTPKHLITATGQRVTLRCSPRSGDLSVYWYQQSLDQGLQFLIQYYNGEERAKGNILERFSAQQFPDLHSELNLSSLELGDSALYFCASSPGLKVLAGGRNEQFFGPGTRLTVL.

This clonotype turned up a few times. This rearrangement joins TRBV11-3 to TRBJ2-3; possible D gene TRBD2, 5 bases. This CDR3 is 12 amino acids long. Trimming pared 7 bases from V and 10 bases from J, leaving 15 bases between. Germline loops: CDR1 SGHNT, CDR2 YENEEA. The CDR3 DNA reads TGTGCCAGCAAACCCGGAGGAGGTGCGCAGTATTTT. Encoded protein: CASKPGGGAQYF. Full variable domain (rest looked up from reference TRBV11-3 and TRBJ2-3): EAGVVQSPRYKIIEKKQPVAFWCNPISGHNTLYWYLQNLGQGPELLIRYENEEAVDDSQLPKDRFSAERLKGVDSTLKIQPAELGDSAVYLCASKPGGGAQYFGPGTRLTVL.

In this sample, this clonotype turned up a few times. The rearrangement joins TRBV20-1 to TRBJ2-7; 8 bases fit TRBD2. The junction had 11 bases not matched to a gene; V was cut back by 6 bases and J by 1 base. The CDR3 sequence is 15 residues long. CDR1 and CDR2 from the germline V gene are DFQATT and SNEGSKA (reference sequence). The CDR3 here is CSAINPGTSSYEQYF. The CDR3 nucleotides read TGCAGTGCGATAAACCCCGGGACTAGTTCCTACGAGCAGTACTTC.

This clonotype has ten or more counts. The chain has TRBV12-3 or TRBV12-4 and TRBJ2-3; 10 nucleotides align to TRBD1. The CDR3 runs 16 residues. After removal of 3 bases from V and 4 bases from J, the junction contained 7 bases not matched to a gene. The chain's CDR3 is CASSFRQGAVSDTQYF. The CDR3 region has the DNA TGTGCCAGCAGTTTTCGACAGGGGGCAGTGTCAGATACGCAGTATTTT.

The chain joins TRBV28 to TRBJ1-6; D gene unclear. The CDR3 spans 16 residues. From germline, CDR1 is MDHEN and CDR2 SYDVKM. V lost 3 bases and J lost 7, with 16 bases in between. The CDR3 region has the DNA TGTGCCAGCAGTTTTTTGGATATCGAGAGGAATTCACCCCTCCACTTT. This codes for CASSFLDIERNSPLHF.

This clonotype came up many times. The rearrangement links TRBV5-1 to TRBJ2-3; 11 bases map to TRBD2. J was trimmed by 11 bases and V by 5 bases; bases with no gene match: 16. This CDR3 is built from 16 residues. Per germline, CDR1 SGHRS and CDR2 YFSETQ. In nucleotides, the CDR3 is TGCGCCAGCAGATTCCAGACTAGCGGGATGCCTGAAGGGCAGTATTTT. Protein sequence: CASRFQTSGMPEGQYF.

At least ten counts were recorded for this clonotype. This chain links TRBV11-2 with TRBJ2-7; 11 bases line up with TRBD2. Germline values: CDR1 SGHAT, CDR2 FQNNGV. The CDR3 is made up of 21 amino acids. V was pared by 0 bases and J by 2 bases, with 18 bases of the junction left unmatched. The DNA for the CDR3 is TGTGCCAGCAGCTTAGATCGGGCTAGCGGGAGGTCAAGCCCTCTTCCCTACGAGCAGTACTTC. Protein: CASSLDRASGRSSPLPYEQYF.

This clonotype was seen ten or more times. This chain joins TRBV2 and TRBJ2-3, with D possibly being TRBD1 or TRBD2 (5 bases each). Germline CDR1 reads SNHLY; CDR2 reads FYNNEI. The V end lost 3 bases, the J end lost 1 base, and 8 bases lay between the germline ends. CDR3 length: 14 residues. CDR3 region: CASSELGGTDTQYF. The CDR3 coding sequence is TGTGCCAGCAGTGAGTTGGGGGGCACAGATACGCAGTATTTT.